The clone carrying this TCR beta chain was observed a few times. This sample is part of a study of T-cell reconstitution after alpha-beta-depleted transplantation in children. Unique molecular identifiers tagged the TCRbeta library. TCRdb recomputed calls from the PCR reads with MiXCR, one row per CDR3 protein. The profile shows 330,000 or so distinct CDR3 sequences, 10% of them singletons. Germline assignment: CDR1 MGHRA and CDR2 YSYEKL. Trimming took 3 bases from V and 3 from J, leaving 21 bases between them. CDR3 size: 17 residues. The specimen comprised PBMCs from the stem cell graft donor, sampled from the stem cell graft. The chain has TRBV4-1 and TRBJ2-7; the D gene is possibly TRBD1 (5 bases). This clonotype originated in a human donor who donated a stem cell graft to a child with acute lymphoblastic leukemia. The CDR3 sequence is CASSQVSRDPGIYEQYF. Here the CDR3 DNA reads TGCGCCAGCAGCCAGGTATCCAGGGATCCTGGGATCTACGAGCAGTACTTC.